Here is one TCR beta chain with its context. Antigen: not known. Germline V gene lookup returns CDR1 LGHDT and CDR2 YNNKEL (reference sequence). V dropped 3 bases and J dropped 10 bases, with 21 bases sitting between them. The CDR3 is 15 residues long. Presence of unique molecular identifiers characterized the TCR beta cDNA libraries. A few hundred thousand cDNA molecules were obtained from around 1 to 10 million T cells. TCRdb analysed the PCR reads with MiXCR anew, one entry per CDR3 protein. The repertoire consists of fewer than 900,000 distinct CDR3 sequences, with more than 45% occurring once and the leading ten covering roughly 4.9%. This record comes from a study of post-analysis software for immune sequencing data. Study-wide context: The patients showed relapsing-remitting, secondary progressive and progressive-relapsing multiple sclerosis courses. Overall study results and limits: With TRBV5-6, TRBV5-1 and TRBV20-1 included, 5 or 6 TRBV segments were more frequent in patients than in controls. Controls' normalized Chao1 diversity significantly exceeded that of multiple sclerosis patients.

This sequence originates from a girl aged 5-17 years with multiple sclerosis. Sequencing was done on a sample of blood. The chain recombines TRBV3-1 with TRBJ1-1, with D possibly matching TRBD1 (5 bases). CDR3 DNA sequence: TGTGCCAGCAGCCAGCAGGGAGAGAGTTTGGTAGGAGCTTTCTTT. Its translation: CASSQQGESLVGAFF.